The subject of this entry is one T cell receptor (beta chain). Germline V lookup: CDR1 DFQATT, CDR2 SNEGSKA (reference sequence). This CDR3 is 15 amino acids long. V lost 1 base and J 1 base, leaving 13 bases between the germline ends. The sample comes from a study of patients and donors after allogeneic stem cell transplantation. Via MiXCR, TCRdb re-called the RT-PCR reads, giving one row per CDR3 protein. The sample has tens of thousands of distinct CDR3 sequences, roughly 52% seen once. This chain connects TRBV20-1 to TRBJ1-1; no reliable D call. This receptor was identified in a human donor who was either an allogeneic HSCT recipient or a stem cell or donor lymphocyte infusion donor (not recorded which). It is not recorded whose cells these are; they may come from a transplant donor. Specimen: blood, either unsorted or a sorted T cell fraction (not recorded which). In DNA, the CDR3 is TGCAGTGCTAGAGTCCCGGGGAGGAAGAACACTGAAGCTTTCTTT. It translates to CSARVPGRKNTEAFF.